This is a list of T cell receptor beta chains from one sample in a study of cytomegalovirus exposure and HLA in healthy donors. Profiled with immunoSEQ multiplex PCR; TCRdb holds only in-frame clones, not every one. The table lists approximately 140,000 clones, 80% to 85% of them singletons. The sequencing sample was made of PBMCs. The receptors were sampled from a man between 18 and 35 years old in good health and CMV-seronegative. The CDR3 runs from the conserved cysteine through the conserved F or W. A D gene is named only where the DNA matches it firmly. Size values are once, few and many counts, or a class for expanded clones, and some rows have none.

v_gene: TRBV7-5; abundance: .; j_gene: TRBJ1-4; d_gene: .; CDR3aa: CARSLEGAYNEKLFF; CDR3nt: TGTGCCAGAAGCTTGGAAGGGGCGTATAATGAAAAACTGTTTTTT
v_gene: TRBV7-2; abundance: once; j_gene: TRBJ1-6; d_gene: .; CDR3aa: CASSSNLLGSSYNSPLHF; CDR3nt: TGTGCCAGCAGCTCTAACTTGTTGGGGAGCTCCTATAATTCACCCCTCCACTTT
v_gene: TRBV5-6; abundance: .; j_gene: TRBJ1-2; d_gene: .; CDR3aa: CASSLYRAPGYTF; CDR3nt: TGTGCCAGCAGCTTATACAGGGCCCCTGGCTACACCTTC
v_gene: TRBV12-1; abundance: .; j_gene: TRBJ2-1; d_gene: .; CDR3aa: CASSPVLGGPMQFF; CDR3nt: TGTGCCAGCAGCCCCGTCCTGGGGGGGCCAATGCAGTTCTTC
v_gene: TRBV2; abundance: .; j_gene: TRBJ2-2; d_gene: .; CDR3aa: CASSGDLGFANTGELFF; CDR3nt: TGTGCCAGCAGTGGGGACTTGGGATTCGCGAACACCGGGGAGCTGTTTTTT
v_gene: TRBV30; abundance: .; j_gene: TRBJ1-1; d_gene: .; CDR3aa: CAWSGHSNTEAFF; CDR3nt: TGTGCCTGGAGTGGCCACTCGAACACTGAAGCTTTCTTT
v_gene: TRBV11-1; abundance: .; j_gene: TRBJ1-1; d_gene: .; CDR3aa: CASSLGRGRNPLPEAFF; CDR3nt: TGTGCCAGCAGCCTAGGGCGGGGGCGGAATCCCTTGCCTGAAGCTTTCTTT
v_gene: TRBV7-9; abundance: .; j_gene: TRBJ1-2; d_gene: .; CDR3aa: CASSFVPNYGYTF; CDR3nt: TGTGCCAGCAGCTTTGTCCCGAACTATGGCTACACCTTC
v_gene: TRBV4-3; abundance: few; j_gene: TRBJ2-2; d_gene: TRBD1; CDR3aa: CASSQLTGLGTGELFF; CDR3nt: TGCGCCAGCAGCCAACTGACAGGGCTGGGAACCGGGGAGCTGTTTTTT
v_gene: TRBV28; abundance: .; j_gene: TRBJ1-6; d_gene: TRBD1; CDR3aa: CASSRPDRGNSPLHF; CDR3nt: TGTGCCAGCAGCCGACCTGACAGGGGCAATTCACCCCTCCACTTT
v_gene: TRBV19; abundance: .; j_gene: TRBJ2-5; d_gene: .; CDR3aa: CATGRGRGETQYF; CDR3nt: TGTGCCACCGGCCGGGGTCGGGGAGAGACCCAGTACTTC
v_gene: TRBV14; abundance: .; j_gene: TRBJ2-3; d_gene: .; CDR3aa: CASSQDTWGVTDTQYF; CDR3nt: TGTGCCAGCAGCCAAGATACCTGGGGAGTCACAGATACGCAGTATTTT